These T cell receptor beta chains were read from a single sample in a study of vaccination and CD4 T cells after COVID-19. No antigen has been identified for these receptors. TCRdb re-called the PCR reads through MiXCR, storing one row per CDR3 protein. The table shows 10,000 to 15,000 distinct CDR3 sequences, with 65% to 80% occurring only once. Sequencing was performed on CD4+ T cells from blood, cultured in vitro. The receptor source for this set is a human donor who had recovered from COVID-19. Both conserved end residues are part of each CDR3. A D gene is named only where the DNA matches it firmly. Clone size is shown for a subset of rows, as once, few, many or a class of expanded clone.

D	J	V	size	DNA	CDR3
NA	TRBJ1-2	TRBV6-5	few	TGTGCCAGCAGTTACTCCGGGCAAAACTATGGCTACACCTTC	CASSYSGQNYGYTF
NA	TRBJ1-5	TRBV6-5	few	TGTGCCAGCAGTTACCGACCCTGGGGTAATCAGCCCCAGCATTTT	CASSYRPWGNQPQHF
NA	TRBJ2-7	TRBV20-1	NA	TGCAGTGCGCGGAGCCCGGCGGGTTTGGACGAGCAGTACTTC	CSARSPAGLDEQYF
TRBD1	TRBJ1-2	TRBV24-1	NA	TGTGCCACCAGACCGGGACAGGGGGCAGACGGCTACACCTTC	CATRPGQGADGYTF
NA	TRBJ1-2	TRBV19	NA	TGTGCCAGTAGTGGTGGCAGCCTTAACTATGGCTACACCTTC	CASSGGSLNYGYTF
NA	TRBJ1-5	TRBV20-1	NA	TGCAGTGCTAGAGATCTACAGGGCAATCAGCCCCAGCATTTT	CSARDLQGNQPQHF
TRBD1	TRBJ2-7	TRBV6-1	NA	TGTGCCAGCAGCTCCGGGACAGGGCAAAACTACGAGCAGTACTTC	CASSSGTGQNYEQYF
NA	TRBJ2-3	TRBV6-1	NA	TGTGCCAGCAGACGGGTCGGCGGGGATACGCAGTATTTT	CASRRVGGDTQYF
NA	TRBJ1-2	TRBV20-1	NA	TGCAGTGCTAAGTCCTTCTATGGCTACACCTTC	CSAKSFYGYTF
TRBD1	TRBJ1-6	TRBV6-4	once	TGTGCCAGTTCCCGGGACAGCGATTCACCCCTCCACTTT	CASSRDSDSPLHF
TRBD1	TRBJ1-2	TRBV7-2	NA	TGTGCCAGCAGCCTTGGGACAGGGGTTTCCTATGGCTACACCTTC	CASSLGTGVSYGYTF
NA	TRBJ2-6	TRBV10-3	NA	TGTGCCATCAGTGAGCGGGACATCCACGGCTCTGGGGCCAACGTCCTGACTTTC	CAISERDIHGSGANVLTF
NA	TRBJ1-1	TRBV6-1	NA	TGTGCCAGCAGTGACGGACCCAACACTGAAGCTTTCTTT	CASSDGPNTEAFF
TRBD1	TRBJ1-1	TRBV10-2	NA	TGCGCCAGCAGAGACACCGGGACAGCGAACACTGAAGCTTTCTTT	CASRDTGTANTEAFF
NA	TRBJ1-5	TRBV6-1	few	TGTGCCAGCAGTCCCAGCACTAGCAATCAGCCCCAGCATTTT	CASSPSTSNQPQHF
TRBD2	TRBJ2-3	TRBV5-5	NA	TGTGCCAGCAGACCACTAGCGGGGACAAGCACAGATACGCAGTATTTT	CASRPLAGTSTDTQYF
NA	TRBJ1-6	TRBV6-4	few	TGTGCCAGCAGCCGGGAAGCTGGGGCGGCTAATTCACCCCTCCACTTT	CASSREAGAANSPLHF
NA	TRBJ1-5	TRBV6-5	NA	TGTGCCAGCAGTTACGAGGGGGTTAATCAGCCCCAGCATTTT	CASSYEGVNQPQHF
TRBD2	TRBJ2-1	TRBV6-5	NA	TGTGCCAGCAGTTACGGACTAGCGGGAGGGGATGAGCAGTTCTTC	CASSYGLAGGDEQFF
TRBD1	TRBJ1-2	TRBV6-2/TRBV6-3	NA	TGTGCCAGCAGTTACGGGGGACAGCGTTCTGACTATGGCTACACCTTC	CASSYGGQRSDYGYTF
NA	TRBJ1-1	TRBV2	NA	TGTGCCAGCAGTGACAGGGTCGGGACTGAAGCTTTCTTT	CASSDRVGTEAFF
TRBD2	TRBJ2-3	TRBV20-1	NA	TGCAGTGCTCCTCGAGCGGGAGATGGTAGCACAGATACGCAGTATTTT	CSAPRAGDGSTDTQYF
NA	TRBJ1-1	TRBV6-1	NA	TGTGCCAGCAGTGAACAGGGGTCCTACACTGAAGCTTTCTTT	CASSEQGSYTEAFF
NA	TRBJ2-2	TRBV20-1	few	TGCAGTGTTACTCGGATGGGCGGAGCCCCGAACACCGGGGAGCTGTTTTTT	CSVTRMGGAPNTGELFF